Each of the 9 T cell receptor beta chains below was sequenced from the same sample in a study of blood T cell repertoires in COVID-19. Profiled with immunoSEQ multiplex PCR; TCRdb holds only in-frame clones, not every one. The sample lists about 180,000 clones, 70% to 90% seen once, with around 6.9% in the top ten. The sequencing sample was made of peripheral blood. Receptor source: an elderly man with COVID-19, enrolled during active disease.

The J gene is TRBJ1-1, the V gene TRBV25-1; TRBD1 might be the D (5 bases). Germline V gene sequence: CDR1 MGHDK, CDR2 SYGVNS. V was trimmed by 7 bases and J by 6 bases, leaving 18 bases between them. The CDR3 sequence is 14 residues long. CDR3 in amino acids: CASTRAGGSAEAFF. In DNA form, the CDR3 reads TGTGCCAGCACCAGGGCGGGAGGTTCCGCTGAAGCTTTCTTT.

This chain uses TRBV7-9 with TRBJ1-6, with D maybe TRBD1 (5 bases). CDR3 length: 13 residues. Trimming cost V 5 bases and J 7 bases, with 9 bases left between them. Germline V gene data show CDR1 as SEHNR and CDR2 as FQNEAQ (reference sequence). The CDR3 DNA reads as TGTGCCAGCAGCATAGGGGCGAATTCACCCCTCCACTTT. This encodes CASSIGANSPLHF.

The CDR3 loop reads CASSFQTGNYEQYF. CDR3 sequence (DNA): TGCGCCAGCAGCTTCCAGACAGGGAACTACGAGCAGTACTTC. The chain couples TRBV5-1 to TRBJ2-7; 7 nucleotides line up with TRBD1. The V segment lost 2 bases and the J segment 3 bases; nucleotides outside the gene matches: 5. The CDR3 spans 14 residues. The germline CDR1 and CDR2 sequences are SGHRS and YFSETQ.

This chain joins TRBV6-5 and TRBJ1-4; TRBD1 matches 7 bases. CDR1 MNHEY and CDR2 SVGAGI come from the germline V gene. This CDR3 is 14 amino acids long. With 7 bases clipped from V and 3 bases from J, the junction kept 5 bases outside the gene matches. The CDR3 DNA follows: TGTGCCAGCACAACAGGGGCCCCTAATGAAAAACTGTTTTTT. It codes for CASTTGAPNEKLFF.

This clone was seen just once. Other DNA sequences in the same sample also yield this CDR3. V gene TRBV19 combines with J gene TRBJ1-3, with D possibly matching TRBD1 (6 bases). V lost 2 bases and J 0 bases, leaving 8 bases between the germline ends. The germline V gene encodes CDR1 LNHDA and CDR2 SQIVND (reference sequence). CDR3 length: 15 residues. This CDR3 reads CASSISGDSGNTIYF. CDR3 sequence (DNA): TGTGCCAGTAGTATATCAGGGGACTCTGGAAACACCATATATTTT.

This clone was counted only a few times. This sample also contains other DNA sequences that code for the same CDR3. V usage is TRBV27 and J usage is TRBJ2-1, with 9 bases identical to TRBD2. The germline V gene encodes CDR1 MNHEY and CDR2 SMNVEV (reference sequence). This CDR3 is 16 amino acids long. After removal of 0 bases from V and 10 bases from J, the junction contained 10 bases not matched to a gene. CDR3 residues: CASSLSSRGGAPEQFF. The DNA of the CDR3 is TGTGCCAGCAGTTTATCGAGCCGCGGGGGGGCCCCCGAGCAGTTCTTC.

This clone appeared a few times. V and J are TRBV3-1 (or the pseudogene TRBV3-2) and TRBJ1-2, with D uncertain. V was clipped by 4 bases and J by 5 bases, with 5 bases between them. Germline CDR1 and CDR2: LGHDT and YNNKEL (reference sequence). The CDR3 extends over 11 amino acids. The CDR3 DNA reads as TGTGCCAGCAGCCCGGGGTATGGCTACACCTTC. Translation: CASSPGYGYTF.

The rearrangement links TRBV21-1 to TRBJ1-2; the table's D call TRBD1 went unverified against the DNA. TRBV21-1 constitutes a pseudogene. The CDR3 is 16 residues long. The CDR3 nucleotides read TGTGCCAGCAGCAACACAGTAAAGGGGCCTAACTATGGCTACACCTTC. Translation: CASSNTVKGPNYGYTF.

The J gene is TRBJ1-3, the V gene TRBV18, with 7 bases identical to TRBD1. CDR1 is KGHSH, CDR2 LQKENI, per germline. V shed 4 bases, J shed 3 bases, and the junction held 6 bases outside the gene matches. This CDR3 spans 15 amino acids. The DNA of the CDR3 is TGTGCCAGCTCACTCATCACAGGGGATGGAAACACCATATATTTT. As protein: CASSLITGDGNTIYF.